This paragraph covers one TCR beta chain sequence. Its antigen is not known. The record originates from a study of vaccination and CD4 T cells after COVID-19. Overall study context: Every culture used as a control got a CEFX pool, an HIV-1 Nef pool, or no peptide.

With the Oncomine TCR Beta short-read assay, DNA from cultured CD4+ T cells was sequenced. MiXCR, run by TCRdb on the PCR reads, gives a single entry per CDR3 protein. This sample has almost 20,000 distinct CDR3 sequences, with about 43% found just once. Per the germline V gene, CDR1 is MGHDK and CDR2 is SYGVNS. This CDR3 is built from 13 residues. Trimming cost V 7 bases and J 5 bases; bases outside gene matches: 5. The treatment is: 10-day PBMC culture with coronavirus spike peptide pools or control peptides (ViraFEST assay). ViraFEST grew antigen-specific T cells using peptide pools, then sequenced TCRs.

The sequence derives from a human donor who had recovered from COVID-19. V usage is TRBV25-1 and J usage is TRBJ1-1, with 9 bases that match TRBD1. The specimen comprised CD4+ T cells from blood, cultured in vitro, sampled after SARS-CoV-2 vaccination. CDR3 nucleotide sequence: TGTGCCAGCACCGTGACAGGGGGAACTGAAGCTTTCTTT. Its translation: CASTVTGGTEAFF.